The 8 T cell receptor beta chains given below trace back to one sample, sequenced in a study of human T cells and chemical hapten exposure. TCRdb re-called the RACE reads through MiXCR, storing one row per CDR3 protein. The data hold about 71,000 distinct CDR3 sequences, with about 9.4% observed a single time. Described time point: patch test 1, 2 weeks after DPC sensitization. The treatment here: therapeutic diphenylcyclopropenone sensitization with weekly scalp DPC. Sequencing was performed on whole blood, taken in connection with sensitization to the hapten diphenylcyclopropenone (DPC). The receptors here all came from a woman between 40 and 55 years old with alopecia areata. Some clones in this sample may be carry-over from other donors' samples.

This clonotype was seen only a few times. The rearrangement links TRBV4-1 to TRBJ1-2; D is unresolved. V was shortened by 0 bases and J by 7 bases, with 9 bases between the two germline ends. Germline loops: CDR1 MGHRA, CDR2 YSYEKL. CDR3 length: 13 residues. The CDR3 DNA is TGCGCCAGCAGCCAAGATCGCGGCCTTGGCTACACCTTC. It codes for CASSQDRGLGYTF.

This clonotype was picked up a small number of times. The V gene is TRBV7-9, the J gene TRBJ2-5; TRBD2 aligns across 7 bases. The CDR3 totals 14 residues. Germline V gene lookup returns CDR1 SEHNR and CDR2 FQNEAQ (reference sequence). V lost 5 bases to trimming and J lost 5 bases; unmatched junction nucleotides: 8. In DNA form, the CDR3 reads TGTGCCAGCAGCCCGCGGGGGAGCGGGGAGACCCAGTACTTC. It is translated as CASSPRGSGETQYF.

The chain employs TRBV20-1 and TRBJ1-2; maybe TRBD1 (6 bases). The CDR3 covers 13 residues. CDR1 and CDR2 from the germline V gene are DFQATT and SNEGSKA (reference sequence). Trimming took off 8 bases at V and 4 bases at J, with 17 bases between the two ends. This CDR3 is CSYSYRESYGYTF. As DNA, the CDR3 is TGCAGTTACTCCTACAGGGAGAGCTATGGCTACACCTTC.

This clonotype was recorded many times. The V gene is TRBV11-2, the J gene TRBJ2-6; D is possibly TRBD1 (5 bases). The V gene's germline CDR1 is SGHAT and CDR2 FQNNGV. This CDR3 is built from 13 residues. V shed 11 bases and J shed 1 base, with 9 bases lying between them. CDR3 in DNA: TGTGCCCACGCAGGGTCTGGGGCCAACGTCCTGACTTTC. This translates into CAHAGSGANVLTF. The whole variable domain, remainder taken from reference TRBV11-2 and TRBJ2-6, is EAGVAQSPRYKIIEKRQSVAFWCNPISGHATLYWYQQILGQGPKLLIQFQNNGVVDDSQLPKDRFSAERLKGVDSTLKIQPAKLEDSAVYLCAHAGSGANVLTFGAGSRLTVL.

This clonotype occurred many times. The chain recombines TRBV3-1 with TRBJ2-2; D may be TRBD1 (6 bases). Per the germline V gene, CDR1 is LGHDT and CDR2 is YNNKEL (reference sequence). The V and J ends lost 0 bases and 1 base respectively, with 15 bases between them. CDR3 size: 18 residues. CDR3 coding DNA: TGTGCCAGCAGCCAAGATTTGGTGACAGGAAGGAACACCGGGGAGCTGTTTTTT. It yields the protein CASSQDLVTGRNTGELFF.

This clonotype came up many times. The CDR3 spells CASSPRTGANEQFF. Written as DNA, the CDR3 is TGTGCCAGCTCACCAAGGACAGGGGCTAATGAGCAGTTCTTC. The chain carries TRBV18 and TRBJ2-1; 9 bases are shared with TRBD1. In germline, CDR1 is KGHSH, CDR2 LQKENI. Trimming removed 2 bases from V and 7 bases from J; junction bases left unmatched: 3. CDR3 length equals 14 residues.

This clonotype was detected many times. CDR3 sequence (DNA): TGCGCCAGCAGCTTCTCCCTTGGACGCCCGAACACTGAAGCTTTCTTT. It translates to CASSFSLGRPNTEAFF. The chain joins TRBV5-1 to TRBJ1-1, with unresolved D. V lost 2 bases and J 1 base, leaving 15 bases between the germline ends. Germline V gene lookup returns CDR1 SGHRS and CDR2 YFSETQ. CDR3 length equals 16 residues.

This clonotype was recorded at least ten times. The rearrangement uses TRBV7-2 and TRBJ1-1, with D perhaps matching TRBD1 (5 bases). This CDR3 is 14 amino acids long. Trimming took off 1 base at V and 4 bases at J, with 10 bases between the two ends. CDR1 is SGHTA, CDR2 FQGNSA, per germline. CDR3 in amino acids: CASSLDGGVTEAFF. The CDR3 bases are TGTGCCAGCAGCTTAGACGGGGGGGTCACTGAAGCTTTCTTT.